This entry describes one TCR beta chain. The antigen is unknown. Method: immunoSEQ multiplex PCR; TCRdb's copy keeps in-frame clones and lacks some. The data contain 49,000 or so clones, 76% of them seen just once; the ten biggest clones take up around 8.3%. These data come from a study of radiotherapy plus CTLA-4 blockade in lung cancer. Across the whole study: Disease control was seen in approximately 31% of patients, objective responses in roughly 17%.

The CDR3 length is 16 residues. In germline, CDR1 is MNHEY, CDR2 SVGAGI. V gave up 4 bases and J gave up 1 base; unmatched junction bases: 5. General study results and limits: Interferon-beta, together with early blood T cell clone dynamics, reportedly best predicted response.

V and J are TRBV6-5 and TRBJ2-2; 8 bases are a match to TRBD1. The TCR originated in a human donor with non-small cell lung cancer who had stable disease on radiotherapy plus ipilimumab. This material consisted of peripheral blood, taken from a patient treated with radiotherapy plus ipilimumab. This CDR3 reads CASSSPTGVNTGELFF. For the CDR3, the DNA is TGTGCCAGCAGTTCCCCGACAGGGGTGAACACCGGGGAGCTGTTTTTT.